This is a list of T cell receptor beta chains from one sample in a study of OX40 agonist ivuxolimab in advanced cancers. Here immunoSEQ multiplex PCR was the method, and the copy in TCRdb shows in-frame clones only, minus some. Altogether some 19,000 clones are present, more than 70% being singletons, with the ten largest covering under 20%. The sequences come from CD4+ or CD8+ T cells sorted from blood, collected in a trial of the OX40 agonist ivuxolimab. These receptors were taken from an adult with an advanced solid tumor such as melanoma, head and neck, liver or kidney cancer. Each CDR3 is given without its conserved first and last residue.

j_call	v_call	cdr3_aa
TRBJ1-2	TRBV6-1	ASSEAVRPYGYT
TRBJ1-3	TRBV13	ASSFLTGGNTIY
TRBJ2-7	TRBV13	ASAPLGGEGDYEQY
TRBJ1-6	TRBV19	ACTGQGYNSPLH
TRBJ2-5	TRBV9	ASSVAAGGKETQY
TRBJ1-6	TRBV19	ASSIDWRKSSYNSPLH
TRBJ2-2	TRBV6-5	ASSMSRNTGELF
TRBJ2-1	TRBV11-3	ASSYPQDNEQF
TRBJ2-7	TRBV7-2	ASSYQGQGHSYEQY
TRBJ2-2	TRBV19	ASSIAITGELF
TRBJ1-5	TRBV19	ASSYWAGGNQPQH
TRBJ1-2	TRBV29-1	SVEDLKGPRTFYGYT
TRBJ1-2	TRBV7-9	ASSSQLGQGVYGYT
TRBJ2-7	TRBV4-3	ASSFSGTGESYEQY
TRBJ2-1	TRBV9	ASSPDEYNEQF
TRBJ2-1	TRBV6-5	ASSYGPKNEQF
TRBJ2-6	TRBV11-2	ASSPIFGYSGANVLT